This TCR beta chain was retrieved from a study of T cells in Graves' hyperthyroidism and ophthalmopathy. Researchers took RNA transcripts and amplified the TCR beta CDR3 regions from them. HTBI primers were used for first-round RT-PCR of the TCR CDR3. MiXCR, applied by TCRdb to the multiplex PCR reads, yields one record per CDR3 protein. Of about 480,000 distinct CDR3 sequences listed, around 24% are singletons. J gave up 3 bases and V 5 bases, and 7 bases lay outside the gene matches. The CDR3 sequence is 15 residues long. The germline V gene encodes CDR1 MDHEN and CDR2 SYDVKM. Patients having uncontrolled infection, another autoimmune disease, pregnancy or lactation were not included.

The sample consisted of blood. This TCR derives from a woman aged 30 to 39 with Graves' ophthalmopathy. J is TRBJ2-7 and V is TRBV28, with 10 nucleotides matching TRBD1. The CDR3 sequence: CASSRRGDRGYEQYF. The DNA of the CDR3 is TGTGCCAGCAGTCGCCGCGGGGACAGGGGCTACGAGCAGTACTTC.